Listed below are T cell receptor beta chains from one sample, sequenced in a study of blood T cell repertoires in COVID-19. Assay used: immunoSEQ multiplex PCR; TCRdb lists only in-frame clones, some missing. The table has about 200,000 clones, about 90% seen once. Sequencing used peripheral blood. These receptors all come from a young man with active or convalescent COVID-19. The CDR3 runs from the conserved cysteine through the conserved F or W. The order of the fields is J gene, V gene, clone size, D gene, CDR3 DNA, CDR3 protein. A D gene is named only where the DNA matches it firmly. Clone size is not always given. Where it is, it says once, few, many or a class for expanded clones.

>TRBJ2-1|TRBV5-1|NA|TRBD2
TGCGCCAGCAGCCCTTGGGGACTAGCCTCTTCCTACAATGAGCAGTTCTTC
CASSPWGLASSYNEQFF
>TRBJ1-1|TRBV12-3/TRBV12-4|NA|NA
TGTGCCAGCAGTCAGAACACTGAAGCTTTCTTT
CASSQNTEAFF
>TRBJ1-2|TRBV3-1/TRBV3-2|NA|NA
TGTGCCAGCAGGGGAGGACTAGGCGGCTACACCTTC
CASRGGLGGYTF
>TRBJ2-1|TRBV25-1|NA|NA
TGTGCCAGCAGCCCTAGCAATGAGCAGTTCTTC
CASSPSNEQFF
>TRBJ1-1|TRBV19|NA|TRBD1
TGTGCCAGTAGGTCCGGGACAGGAACCATTTCGAACACTGAAGCTTTCTTT
CASRSGTGTISNTEAFF
>TRBJ1-2|TRBV6-1|NA|TRBD1
TGTGCCAGCAGCGAAGGGACAGGAATAAACTATGGCTACACCTTC
CASSEGTGINYGYTF
>TRBJ1-3|TRBV7-8|few|TRBD1
TGTGCCAGCAGCCCCAGGGGGCTGGGAAACACCATATATTTT
CASSPRGLGNTIYF
>TRBJ2-5|TRBV19|NA|TRBD1
TGTGCCAGTAGTGTCAAGCAGGGGGCTAGGGAGACCCAGTACTTC
CASSVKQGARETQYF
>TRBJ1-3|TRBV6-5|few|TRBD1
TGTGCCTCAACAGGGGGAGGAAACACCATATATTTT
CASTGGGNTIYF
>TRBJ2-7|TRBV11-2|NA|NA
TGTGCCAGCAGTATACTCTCGGGACTCCCCTCCTACGAGCAGTACTTC
CASSILSGLPSYEQYF
>TRBJ2-2|TRBV18|NA|NA
TGTGCCAGCTCACCGCCAGCGGGGAACACCGGGGAGCTGTTTTTT
CASSPPAGNTGELFF
>TRBJ1-2|TRBV24-1|NA|NA
TGTGCCACCAGTGATCAGGGAAGCTACACCTTC
CATSDQGSYTF
>TRBJ2-3|TRBV9|NA|TRBD2
TGTGCCAGCAGCGGGGAAGAGGGGACTAGCGGGAGCCCCTTTGACACAGATACGCAGTATTTT
CASSGEEGTSGSPFDTDTQYF
>TRBJ1-4|TRBV7-8|NA|NA
TGTGCCAGCAGCCCGTCGAGTACCAATGAAAAACTGTTTTTT
CASSPSSTNEKLFF
>TRBJ1-1|TRBV15|NA|TRBD1
TGTGCCACCAGCAGGGCACAGGGGGCTGGCACTGAAGCTTTCTTT
CATSRAQGAGTEAFF
>TRBJ2-1|TRBV5-1|NA|TRBD1
TGCGCCAGCAGCTTGGGGACAGGGTTCAATGAGCAGTTCTTC
CASSLGTGFNEQFF
>TRBJ1-4|TRBV27|NA|NA
TGTGCCAGCAAGCACGGACAGCCCAATGAAAAACTGTTTTTT
CASKHGQPNEKLFF
>TRBJ1-2|TRBV15|NA|NA
TGTGCCACCAGCAGAGATACAGGGACCTATGGCTACACCTTC
CATSRDTGTYGYTF
>TRBJ2-3|TRBV7-8|NA|NA
TGTGCCAGCAGCTCGGGTCTGGCCCCAAATACGCAGTATTTT
CASSSGLAPNTQYF
>TRBJ2-1|TRBV27|NA|TRBD1
TGTGCCAGCAGTTTATCGGGACAGGAGCAGTTCTTC
CASSLSGQEQFF
>TRBJ1-2|TRBV18|NA|NA
TGTGCCAGCTCACCACCTTCCGGTCTCTTCAACTATGGCTACACCTTC
CASSPPSGLFNYGYTF
>TRBJ2-5|TRBV11-2|NA|TRBD2
TGTGCCAGCAGCCCAGGACTAGCGGGAGGGCTTACGGAGACCCAGTACTTC
CASSPGLAGGLTETQYF
>TRBJ1-5|TRBV7-8|NA|TRBD1
TGTGCCAGCAGCCTGGGACAGGTAAATCAGCCCCAGCATTTT
CASSLGQVNQPQHF
>TRBJ2-1|TRBV3-1/TRBV3-2|NA|NA
TGTGCCAGCAGCCGGGACTCCTTTGGGGAGCAGTTCTTC
CASSRDSFGEQFF
>TRBJ1-2|TRBV7-3|NA|TRBD1
TGTGCCAGCAGCCCCGGACAGGGGAACTATGGCTACACCTTC
CASSPGQGNYGYTF
>TRBJ2-7|TRBV6-6|NA|NA
TGTGCCAGCAGTTACCCCAACTCCTACGAGCAGTACTTC
CASSYPNSYEQYF
>TRBJ1-2|TRBV12-3/TRBV12-4|once|NA
TGTGCCAGCTCCACAGGAGCCTATGGCTACACCTTC
CASSTGAYGYTF
>TRBJ1-1|TRBV24-1|NA|NA
TGTGCCACCAGTGACGGGGGGGACACTGAAGCTTTCTTT
CATSDGGDTEAFF
>TRBJ1-1|TRBV27|NA|NA
TGTGCCAGCAGTTTGGAGGGGAACACTGAAGCTTTCTTT
CASSLEGNTEAFF
>TRBJ1-2|TRBV7-9|NA|NA
TGTGCCAGCAGCATCCCGCCTAGACAGCCGGCAGGCTACACCTTC
CASSIPPRQPAGYTF
>TRBJ2-1|TRBV5-1|NA|TRBD2
TGCGCCAGCAGCACCATAGCGGGGGGGCAAAATGAGCAGTTCTTC
CASSTIAGGQNEQFF
>TRBJ1-2|TRBV5-1|NA|TRBD1
TGCGCCAGCAGATCAATTATGGGTGGTGGACAGGGGTCCTTC
CASRSIMGGGQGSF
>TRBJ2-3|TRBV10-3|NA|NA
TGTGCCATCGGCGGGGCGCGAGGCACAGATACGCAGTATTTT
CAIGGARGTDTQYF
>TRBJ2-1|TRBV19|NA|TRBD2
TGTGCCAGTAGTATGAGTAGGGGACTAGCGGGAGTTGGGAATGAGCAGTTCTTC
CASSMSRGLAGVGNEQFF
>TRBJ1-2|TRBV19|NA|NA
TGTGCCAGTAGTATTTCCTCAGTTGGCTATGGCTACACCTTC
CASSISSVGYGYTF
>TRBJ2-3|TRBV4-1|once|NA
TGCGCCAGCAGCCAAATACAGGGATTCACAGATACGCAGTATTTT
CASSQIQGFTDTQYF
>TRBJ2-3|TRBV7-2|NA|TRBD2
TGTGCCAGCACCTTAGGGACTAGCGGGGTGGCGCAGTATTTT
CASTLGTSGVAQYF
>TRBJ1-1|TRBV5-1|NA|TRBD1
TGCGCCAGCAGCTGGTCCGGGACAGGGAACACTGAAGCTTTCTTT
CASSWSGTGNTEAFF
>TRBJ2-7|TRBV14|NA|NA
TGTGCCAGCAGCCAAGGAGACTATAGAAGGGTGCAGTACTTC
CASSQGDYRRVQYF
>TRBJ2-7|TRBV2|once|TRBD2
TGTGCCAGCAGTGAATTGGGACTAGCGAGCTCCTACGAGCAGTACTTC
CASSELGLASSYEQYF
>TRBJ1-6|TRBV12-1|NA|NA
TGTGCCAGCTGGGACAGGGCAAAAAGGGGTAATTCACCCCTCCACTTT
CASWDRAKRGNSPLHF
>TRBJ1-4|TRBV5-1|NA|TRBD1
TGCGCCAGCAGCCGGACAGGGGCCTCTGAAAAACTGTTTTTT
CASSRTGASEKLFF
>TRBJ2-3|TRBV18|NA|TRBD2
TGTGCCAGCTCACCGGCTCTTACTAGCGGCACAGATACGCAGTATTTT
CASSPALTSGTDTQYF
>TRBJ2-3|TRBV5-1|NA|NA
TGCGCCAGCAGCTTCTCGTGGGGGGGCCCGAAAGATACGCAGTATTTT
CASSFSWGGPKDTQYF
>TRBJ1-1|TRBV27|NA|NA
TGTGCCAGCAGGCAGGGGACGGGGTACACTGAAGCTTTCTTT
CASRQGTGYTEAFF
>TRBJ2-5|TRBV21-1|once|NA
TGTGCCAGCAGCAAACCGGCGGGACTAGCGGGGGGGCGTCAAGGAGAGACCCAGTACTTC
CASSKPAGLAGGRQGETQYF
>TRBJ2-7|TRBV10-1|NA|NA
TGCGCCAGCAGTGGACCTACGGGGGAGCAGTACTTC
CASSGPTGEQYF
>TRBJ2-7|TRBV7-9|NA|TRBD1
TGTGCCAGCAGCTTATCGGGGGACAGGACCTACGAGCAGTACTTC
CASSLSGDRTYEQYF
>TRBJ1-2|TRBV6-1|few|NA
NA
CASSESWGDGARF
>TRBJ2-1|TRBV5-1|NA|NA
TGCGCCAGCAGCTTGAGGCTAGCGAGTAATGAGCAGTTCTTC
CASSLRLASNEQFF
>TRBJ2-5|TRBV19|NA|NA
TGTGCCAGTAGTAGCCCGCCGGGCGGGGCCCGGGAGACCCAGTACTTC
CASSSPPGGARETQYF
>TRBJ2-7|TRBV3-1/TRBV3-2|NA|NA
TGTGCCAGCAGCCAAGGGACAGAAATCTACGAGCAGTACTTC
CASSQGTEIYEQYF
>TRBJ2-1|TRBV7-9|NA|TRBD2
TGTGCCAGCAGCGGCGGGGGCTCCTACAATGAGCAGTTCTTC
CASSGGGSYNEQFF
>TRBJ1-2|TRBV4-2|few|NA
TGTGCCAGCAGCCAAGATGAGTCAGGGCATGGCTACACCTTC
CASSQDESGHGYTF